The 18 T cell receptor beta chains below were found in one sample sequenced in a study of blood T cell repertoires in COVID-19. Sequencing used immunoSEQ multiplex PCR; TCRdb keeps in-frame clones, though not all of them. The sample lists 150,000 to 200,000 clones, more than 70% seen once, with about 4.4% in the top ten. The material sequenced was peripheral blood. Every receptor here comes from a human donor in a cohort sampled during active COVID-19.

This sequence joins TRBV27 and TRBJ1-1; 8 nucleotides match TRBD1. J was trimmed by 6 bases and V by 3 bases; bases with no gene match: 9. From germline, CDR1 is MNHEY and CDR2 SMNVEV (reference sequence). CDR3 length equals 15 residues. The CDR3 nucleotides are TGTGCCAGCAGTTTCACTGTTCAGGGGGCGGCTGAAGCTTTCTTT. Residues: CASSFTVQGAAEAFF.

The gene calls are TRBV11-1 and TRBJ2-1, with TRBD2 identical over 7 bases. The V gene end was trimmed by 7 bases and the J gene end by 5 bases; junction bases not matched to a gene: 14. The CDR3 spans 16 residues. CDR1 is SGHAT, CDR2 FQDESV, per germline (reference sequence). Here the CDR3 DNA reads TGTGCCAGCACTCTCAGGAGGCGGGAGATCGACAATGAGCAGTTCTTC. Translation: CASTLRRREIDNEQFF.

The CDR3 nucleotides read TGTGCCAGCAGTTTATCTGGGACAGGGGCCGAAGCTTTCTTT. This gives the protein CASSLSGTGAEAFF. The V call is TRBV27, the J call TRBJ1-1; 10 nucleotides match TRBD1. The CDR3 runs to 14 residues. Unmatched junction bases numbered 3, after V lost 0 bases and J lost 8 bases. Per the germline V gene, CDR1 is MNHEY and CDR2 is SMNVEV (reference sequence).

The chain recombines TRBV7-2 with TRBJ2-1; 10 bases line up with TRBD2. The CDR3 totals 17 residues. Germline V lookup: CDR1 SGHTA, CDR2 FQGNSA. V was clipped by 2 bases and J by 2 bases; unmatched bases: 6. The CDR3: CASSLHHSGRPYNEQFF. The CDR3 nucleotides read TGTGCCAGCAGCTTACATCATAGCGGGAGGCCCTACAATGAGCAGTTCTTC.

The chain recombines TRBV6-5 with TRBJ2-5, with D perhaps TRBD2 (6 bases). Trimming took off 5 bases at V and 7 bases at J, with 14 bases between the two ends. Looked up from germline, CDR1 is MNHEY and CDR2 is SVGAGI. The CDR3 is 13 residues long. This CDR3 reads CASSRERGVTQYF. CDR3 in DNA: TGTGCCAGCAGTCGGGAGCGCGGTGTGACCCAGTACTTC.

This clone was recorded once. The genes are TRBV15 and TRBJ1-1, with TRBD1 identical over 8 bases. Trimming cost V 5 bases and J 5 bases; bases outside gene matches: 10. There are 15 residues in the CDR3. Germline V gene sequence: CDR1 LNHNV, CDR2 YYDKDF (reference sequence). The CDR3 loop reads CATSPPGTGPTEAFF. In nucleotides, the CDR3 is TGTGCCACCAGCCCCCCCGGGACAGGCCCTACTGAAGCTTTCTTT.

This chain uses TRBV12-1 with TRBJ1-1. TRBV12-1 is shown as a pseudogene. The CDR3 is made up of 14 amino acids. This chain's CDR3 is CASSFVRLPGGAFF. The CDR3 bases are TGTGCCAGCAGCTTTGTAAGACTCCCGGGTGGGGCTTTCTTT.

The V and J genes are TRBV2 and TRBJ2-3; a possible D gene is TRBD2 (6 bases). With 6 bases removed from V and 4 bases from J, the gap between germline ends came to 14 bases. The germline V gene has CDR1 SNHLY and CDR2 FYNNEI. CDR3 length equals 14 residues. The CDR3 sequence: CASRVAARADTQYF. The CDR3 DNA sequence: TGTGCCAGCAGGGTAGCGGCACGTGCAGATACGCAGTATTTT.

The rearrangement uses TRBV5-8 and TRBJ1-3, with 10 bases lining up with TRBD1. V lost 1 base to trimming and J lost 4 bases; unmatched junction nucleotides: 5. There are 16 residues in the CDR3. Germline CDR1 reads SGHTS; CDR2 reads YDEGEE. The CDR3 region has the DNA TGTGCCAGCAGCTTGAGACAGGGGGCGCGGGGAAACACCATATATTTT. Its translation is CASSLRQGARGNTIYF.

The chain combines TRBV19 with TRBJ1-6; 7 bases agree with TRBD1. The CDR3 sequence is 16 residues long. Germline V gene data show CDR1 as LNHDA and CDR2 as SQIVND (reference sequence). V shed 5 bases and J 5 bases; nucleotides not matched to a gene: 9. This CDR3 is CASSLTRTGDNSPLHF. DNA for the CDR3: TGTGCCAGTAGTTTAACCAGGACAGGAGATAATTCACCCCTCCACTTT.

The J gene is TRBJ2-2, the V gene TRBV10-3, with a possible D match to TRBD2 (6 bases). Germline values: CDR1 ENHRY, CDR2 SYGVKD. This CDR3 spans 15 amino acids. V dropped 6 bases and J dropped 4 bases, with 15 bases sitting between them. CDR3 coding DNA: TGTGCCATCAGCCCCGGGACTCTCTCCACCGGGGAGCTGTTTTTT. It encodes CAISPGTLSTGELFF.

The chain has TRBV7-2 and TRBJ2-4, with TRBD2 matching 12 bases. This CDR3 region has 16 residues. Germline-derived CDR1 and CDR2 are SGHTA and FQGNSA. The J segment lost 1 base and the V segment lost 5 bases, leaving 3 bases of the junction unmatched. CDR3 sequence (DNA): TGTGCCAGCAGCCCAACTAGCGGGGGGGCCAAAAACATTCAGTACTTC. Translated: CASSPTSGGAKNIQYF.

The CDR3 region is CASSATSGRAVDTQYF. CDR3 nucleotides: TGTGCCAGCAGTGCAACTAGCGGGAGGGCCGTGGATACGCAGTATTTT. V usage is TRBV28 and J usage is TRBJ2-3, with 13 bases matching TRBD2. The J segment lost 6 bases and the V segment lost 5 bases, leaving 8 bases of the junction unmatched. This CDR3 is built from 16 residues. The germline CDR1 and CDR2 sequences are MDHEN and SYDVKM.

The genes are TRBV5-6 and TRBJ2-6; 7 bases are shared with TRBD2. With V trimmed by 0 bases and J by 4 bases, 13 bases remained unmatched. The CDR3 has 19 residues. Germline CDR1 and CDR2: SGHDT and YYEEEE. CDR3 region: CASSLVDVRDYLGANVLTF. Here the CDR3 DNA reads TGTGCCAGCAGCTTGGTTGATGTCAGGGACTATCTAGGGGCCAACGTCCTGACTTTC.

The chain's CDR3 is CASSPSAGYEQYF. Here the CDR3 DNA reads TGTGCCAGCTCACCATCGGCGGGCTACGAGCAGTACTTC. The rearrangement links TRBV18 to TRBJ2-7, with a tentative D call TRBD2 (5 bases). The CDR3 contains 13 residues. Germline loops: CDR1 KGHSH, CDR2 LQKENI. Trimming took 2 bases from V and 3 from J, leaving 8 bases between them.

This clone was observed a single time. The V gene is TRBV5-1, the J gene TRBJ2-7; TRBD2 matches 12 bases. The CDR3 covers 15 residues. Germline V gives CDR1 SGHRS, CDR2 YFSETQ. Trimming removed 3 bases from V and 4 bases from J; junction bases left unmatched: 5. This CDR3 is CASSSRTSGVYEQYF. The CDR3 DNA reads as TGCGCCAGCAGCTCAAGGACTAGCGGGGTGTACGAGCAGTACTTC.

The V gene is TRBV3-1 (or the pseudogene TRBV3-2), the J gene TRBJ2-7; 8 bases are shared with TRBD1. J was trimmed by 3 bases and V by 0 bases; bases with no gene match: 4. Germline assignment: CDR1 LGHDT and CDR2 YNNKEL (reference sequence). The CDR3 totals 15 residues. In DNA, the CDR3 is TGTGCCAGCAGCCAAGACAGGGGGCGTAGCTACGAGCAGTACTTC. Translating gives CASSQDRGRSYEQYF.

The J gene is TRBJ2-6, the V gene TRBV5-4, with TRBD1 identical over 7 bases. CDR3 length: 16 residues. With 0 bases clipped from V and 4 bases from J, the junction kept 4 bases outside the gene matches. Germline loops: CDR1 SGHNT, CDR2 YYREEE (reference sequence). As DNA, the CDR3 is TGTGCCAGCAGCTTGGACGACAGGGACGGGGCCAACGTCCTGACTTTC. The encoded protein is CASSLDDRDGANVLTF. Variable domain in full (rest from reference TRBV5-4 and TRBJ2-6): ETGVTQSPTHLIKTRGQQVTLRCSSQSGHNTVSWYQQALGQGPQFIFQYYREEENGRGNFPPRFSGLQFPNYSSELNVNALELDDSALYLCASSLDDRDGANVLTFGAGSRLTVL.